Following are 5 T cell receptor beta chains from one sample sequenced in a study of T cells after posttransplantation cyclophosphamide. Busulfan-fludarabine conditioning, marrow transplant, and cyclophosphamide on days +3 and +4 were administered. Clones were sequenced by immunoSEQ multiplex PCR, and TCRdb holds only the in-frame ones, with some missing. This sample comprises 15,000 to 20,000 clones, none seen once only. The sequencing here drew on PBMCs, taken after allogeneic stem cell transplant with posttransplant cyclophosphamide. The receptors were sampled from a female patient between 30 and 45 years old who received an allogeneic stem cell transplant from a related donor, was CMV-positive, and had no GVHD. Some T cells may be provided by the graft donor.

This clone was detected ten times or more. The chain recombines TRBV10-3 with TRBJ1-2, with TRBD1 matching 10 bases. This CDR3 is 17 amino acids long. CDR1 is ENHRY, CDR2 SYGVKD, per germline. Trimming at V came to 3 bases and at J to 6 bases, leaving 13 bases not matched to a gene. In DNA form, the CDR3 reads TGTGCCATCAGTGATGTGTTTTTAGGGACAGGGGTGAATGGCTACACCTTC. Encoded protein: CAISDVFLGTGVNGYTF.

In its sample, this clone was seen many times. The rearrangement links TRBV6-1 to TRBJ1-4; D is undetermined. Germline loops: CDR1 MNHNS, CDR2 SASEGT. This CDR3 comprises 14 residues. Deletions cut 6 bases from V and 5 bases from J, with 13 bases between. CDR3 DNA: TGTGCCAGCAGCGTGACACCGCGAAATGAAAAACTGTTTTTT. Translated: CASSVTPRNEKLFF.

This clone was recorded many times. The chain carries TRBV29-1 and TRBJ1-1; tentative D call: TRBD1 (5 bases). The V end lost 5 bases, the J end lost 2 bases, and 9 bases lay between the germline ends. Germline CDR1 reads SQVTM; CDR2 reads ANQGSEA. CDR3 length: 12 amino acids. The CDR3 sequence: CSVSTANTEAFF. The DNA of the CDR3 is TGCAGCGTTTCGACAGCTAACACTGAAGCTTTCTTT.

This clone appeared many times. The chain carries TRBV19 and TRBJ2-6, with 8 bases aligning to TRBD1. V lost 1 base to trimming and J lost 3 bases; unmatched junction nucleotides: 5. There are 17 residues in the CDR3. Germline CDR1 LNHDA, CDR2 SQIVND (reference sequence). The chain's CDR3 is CASSIGQGAYGANVLTF. The CDR3 bases are TGTGCCAGTAGTATAGGGCAGGGGGCTTATGGGGCCAACGTCCTGACTTTC. The whole variable domain, filled in from reference TRBV19 and TRBJ2-6, reads DGGITQSPKYLFRKEGQNVTLSCEQNLNHDAMYWYRQDPGQGLRLIYYSQIVNDFQKGDIAEGYSVSREKKESFPLTVTSAQKNPTAFYLCASSIGQGAYGANVLTFGAGSRLTVL.

This clone was counted ten times or more. The V call is TRBV7-2, the J call TRBJ2-1, with TRBD2 identical over 7 bases. The CDR3 has 17 residues. CDR1 SGHTA and CDR2 FQGNSA come from the germline V gene. J lost 6 bases, V lost 4 bases, and 15 bases had no gene match. CDR3 sequence: CASSWTMSGVGSNEQFF. As DNA, the CDR3 is TGTGCCAGCAGCTGGACTATGAGCGGGGTTGGTAGCAATGAGCAGTTCTTC.